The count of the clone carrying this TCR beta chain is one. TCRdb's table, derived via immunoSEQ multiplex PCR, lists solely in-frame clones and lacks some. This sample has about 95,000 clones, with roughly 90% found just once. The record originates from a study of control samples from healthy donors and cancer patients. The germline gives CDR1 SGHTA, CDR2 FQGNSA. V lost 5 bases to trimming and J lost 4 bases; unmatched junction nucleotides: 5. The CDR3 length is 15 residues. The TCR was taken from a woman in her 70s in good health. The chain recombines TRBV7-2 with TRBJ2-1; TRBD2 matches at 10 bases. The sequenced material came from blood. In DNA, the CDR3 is TGTGCCAGCAGCCTGACTAGCGGGCCTTACAATGAGCAGTTCTTC. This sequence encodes CASSLTSGPYNEQFF. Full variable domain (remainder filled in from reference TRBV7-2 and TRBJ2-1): GAGVSQSPSNKVTEKGKDVELRCDPISGHTALYWYRQSLGQGLEFLIYFQGNSAPDKSGLPSDRFSAERTGGSVSTLTIQRTQQEDSAVYLCASSLTSGPYNEQFFGPGTRLTVL.